This passage covers 3 T cell receptor beta chains from one sample sequenced in a study of blood T cell repertoires in COVID-19. The repertoire was sequenced with immunoSEQ multiplex PCR; TCRdb's copy has only in-frame clones and lacks some. The sample lists roughly 290,000 clones; approximately 85% were seen once. The sequenced sample consisted of PBMCs or T cells enriched from blood (not recorded which). These receptors all come from a young man who had recovered from COVID-19.

The chain uses TRBV11-2 and TRBJ1-1; D is unclear. This CDR3 comprises 13 residues. Trimming removed 2 bases at V and 5 bases at J, with 9 bases between. The germline CDR1 and CDR2 sequences are SGHAT and FQNNGV. As DNA, the CDR3 is TGTGCCAGCAGCTTAAAGGTGAGGACTGAAGCTTTCTTT. This codes for CASSLKVRTEAFF.

This chain connects TRBV30 to TRBJ1-3; unclear D gene. The CDR3 runs 12 residues. V gave up 2 bases and J gave up 8 bases, with 10 bases separating them. Germline V gene lookup returns CDR1 GTSNPN and CDR2 SVGIG (reference sequence). CDR3 DNA: TGTGCCTGGAGTCCTACACGGGACACCATATATTTT. Translation: CAWSPTRDTIYF.

This clone was seen only once. This chain links TRBV5-1 with TRBJ2-2; 8 nucleotides align to TRBD2. Germline CDR1 reads SGHRS; CDR2 reads YFSETQ. The CDR3 sequence is 15 residues long. V lost 4 bases to trimming and J lost 4 bases; unmatched junction nucleotides: 6. CDR3 bases: TGCGCCAGCAGCACCCCCGGGACTAGCACCGGGGAGCTGTTTTTT. This gives the protein CASSTPGTSTGELFF. The variable domain in full, completed from reference TRBV5-1 and TRBJ2-2, reads KAGVTQTPRYLIKTRGQQVTLSCSPISGHRSVSWYQQTPGQGLQFLFEYFSETQRNKGNFPGRFSGRQFSNSRSEMNVSTLELGDSALYLCASSTPGTSTGELFFGEGSRLTVL.